A selection of T cell receptor beta chains follows, all from one sample in a study of cytomegalovirus exposure and HLA in healthy donors. This table comes from immunoSEQ multiplex PCR, and its TCRdb copy is limited to in-frame clones, with some not included. The data include just over 40,000 clones; the top ten clones carry around 6.2%. Source material: PBMCs. These receptors came from a man aged 25 to 40 in good health and CMV-seronegative. Both conserved end residues are part of each CDR3. D genes are given only for firm matches.

TRBJ1-2	TRBV29-1	.	CSVEDGGAGYGYTF	TGCAGCGTTGAAGATGGGGGCGCGGGCTATGGCTACACCTTC
TRBJ1-2	TRBV6-5	TRBD1	CASSRQGLGYTF	TGTGCCAGCAGTAGACAGGGTCTTGGCTACACCTTC
TRBJ2-2	TRBV18	TRBD1	CASSGQANTGELFF	TGTGCCAGCTCAGGACAGGCGAACACCGGGGAGCTGTTTTTT
TRBJ1-1	TRBV7-2	.	CASTQMRGSRTEAFF	TGTGCCAGCACCCAAATGCGGGGTTCTCGGACTGAAGCTTTCTTT
TRBJ1-5	TRBV4-2	TRBD1	CASSQFSGTGDNQPQHF	TGTGCCAGCAGCCAATTTTCCGGGACAGGGGACAATCAGCCCCAGCATTTT
TRBJ2-1	TRBV7-7	.	CASSSTVGNEQFF	TGTGCCAGCAGTTCCACGGTTGGCAATGAGCAGTTCTTC
TRBJ1-5	TRBV7-6	TRBD1	CASSAGDRGNQPQHF	TGTGCCAGCAGCGCCGGCGACAGGGGGAATCAGCCCCAGCATTTT
TRBJ2-1	TRBV12-5	.	CASGFGDSTINEQFF	TGTGCTAGTGGTTTTGGAGACAGCACGATCAATGAGCAGTTCTTC
TRBJ1-4	TRBV6-1	.	CASKEGLGEKLFF	TGTGCCAGCAAGGAAGGTCTCGGGGAAAAACTGTTTTTT
TRBJ1-5	TRBV30	.	CAWSRDSNQPQHF	TGTGCCTGGAGCCGGGATAGCAATCAGCCCCAGCATTTT
TRBJ2-7	TRBV6-1	TRBD2	CASSPRRGSYEQYF	TGTGCCAGCAGTCCCCGGCGCGGGAGTTACGAGCAGTACTTC
TRBJ1-1	TRBV27	.	CASSFGQLNTEAFF	TGTGCCAGCAGTTTCGGACAGCTGAACACTGAAGCTTTCTTT
TRBJ1-2	TRBV2	.	CASKEGSNYGYTF	TGTGCCAGCAAGGAGGGGTCAAACTATGGCTACACCTTC
TRBJ1-3	TRBV7-9	.	CASSSGEPGNTIYF	TGTGCCAGCAGCTCAGGGGAACCTGGAAACACCATATATTTT
TRBJ2-3	TRBV15	TRBD2	CATSRGLAGVTDTQYF	TGTGCCACCAGCAGGGGACTAGCGGGAGTTACAGATACGCAGTATTTT
TRBJ1-1	TRBV5-1	.	CASSLTGWNTEAFF	TGCGCCAGCAGCTTAACAGGGTGGAACACTGAAGCTTTCTTT
TRBJ1-2	TRBV6-1	.	CASNAGPNYGYTF	TGTGCCAGCAACGCGGGGCCTAACTATGGCTACACCTTC
TRBJ2-7	TRBV4-3	TRBD1	CASSQAGTGEYEQYF	TGCGCCAGCAGCCAAGCCGGGACAGGGGAATACGAGCAGTACTTC
TRBJ1-1	TRBV2	.	CASISNQGNTEAFF	TGTGCCAGCATCAGCAACCAGGGAAACACTGAAGCTTTCTTT
TRBJ2-1	TRBV7-9	TRBD1	CASSFVGTGIDNEQFF	TGTGCCAGCAGCTTCGTGGGGACAGGGATTGACAATGAGCAGTTCTTC
TRBJ2-3	TRBV7-9	.	CASSLASVLAQYF	TGTGCCAGCAGCTTAGCGTCCGTTCTTGCGCAGTATTTT
TRBJ2-7	TRBV27	.	CASSLTGQSYEQYF	TGTGCCAGCAGTCTCACAGGACAGAGCTACGAGCAGTACTTC
TRBJ2-7	TRBV27	.	CASSPAVDYEQYF	TGTGCCAGCAGCCCCGCAGTTGACTACGAGCAGTACTTC
TRBJ2-1	TRBV12-2	.	CASRPGQGAYNEQFF	TGTGCAAGTCGCCCCGGACAGGGGGCTTATAATGAGCAGTTCTTC